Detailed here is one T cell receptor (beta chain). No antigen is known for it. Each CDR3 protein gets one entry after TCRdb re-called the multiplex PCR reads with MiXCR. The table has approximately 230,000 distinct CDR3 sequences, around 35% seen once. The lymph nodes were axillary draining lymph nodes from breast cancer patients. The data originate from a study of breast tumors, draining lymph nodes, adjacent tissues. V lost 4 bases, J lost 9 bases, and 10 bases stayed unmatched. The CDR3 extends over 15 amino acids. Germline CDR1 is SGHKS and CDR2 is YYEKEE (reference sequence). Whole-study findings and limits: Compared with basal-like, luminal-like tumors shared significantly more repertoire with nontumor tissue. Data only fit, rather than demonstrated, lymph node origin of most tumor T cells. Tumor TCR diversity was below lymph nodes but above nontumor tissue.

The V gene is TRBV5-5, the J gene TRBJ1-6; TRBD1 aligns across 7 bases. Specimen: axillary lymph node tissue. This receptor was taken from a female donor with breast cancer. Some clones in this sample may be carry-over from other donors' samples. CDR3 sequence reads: CASSPGQAVSSPLHF. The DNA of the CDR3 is TGTGCCAGCAGCCCCGGACAGGCAGTCAGTTCACCCCTCCACTTT.